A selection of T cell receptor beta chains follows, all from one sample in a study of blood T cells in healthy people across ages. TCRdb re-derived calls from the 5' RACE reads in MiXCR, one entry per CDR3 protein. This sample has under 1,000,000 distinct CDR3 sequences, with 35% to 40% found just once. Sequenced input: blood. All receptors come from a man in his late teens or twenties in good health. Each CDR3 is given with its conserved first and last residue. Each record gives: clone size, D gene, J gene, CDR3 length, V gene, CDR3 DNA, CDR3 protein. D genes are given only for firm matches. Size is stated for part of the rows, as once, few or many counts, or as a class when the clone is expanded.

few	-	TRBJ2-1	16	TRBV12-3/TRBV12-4	TGTGCCAGCTCTGCAATTTCCGGGACTCCTAATTATGAGCAGTTCTTC	CASSAISGTPNYEQFF
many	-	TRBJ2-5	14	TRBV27	TGTGCCAGCAGTTTATCAGGAGCCTTGGGGACCCAGTACTTC	CASSLSGALGTQYF
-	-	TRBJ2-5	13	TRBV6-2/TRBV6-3	TGTGCCAGCAGTTACCTCCTCAAGGGAACCCAGTACTTC	CASSYLLKGTQYF
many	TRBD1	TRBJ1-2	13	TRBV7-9	TGTGCCAGCAGCGGCGGGACAGACTATGGCTACACCTTC	CASSGGTDYGYTF
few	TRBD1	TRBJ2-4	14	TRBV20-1	TGCAGTGCCCCCCCAGGGGGATCGTCGAAAGAGCAGTACTTC	CSAPPGGSSKEQYF
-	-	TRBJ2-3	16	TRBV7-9	TGTGGCAGCAGCGCTCTCGAAGAGGGAGGCACAGATACGCAGTATTTT	CGSSALEEGGTDTQYF
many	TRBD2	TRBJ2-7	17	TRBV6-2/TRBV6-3	TGTGCCAGCAGGAAAAGGACTAGCGCGGCCCTCTCCTACGAGCAGTACTTC	CASRKRTSAALSYEQYF
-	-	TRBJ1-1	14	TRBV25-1	TGTGCCAGCAGGGAGGCAGGGAGGAACACTGAAGCTTTCTTT	CASREAGRNTEAFF
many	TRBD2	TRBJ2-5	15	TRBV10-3	TGTGCCATCAGACCTAGCGGGGGCCTTCAAGAGACCCAGTACTTC	CAIRPSGGLQETQYF
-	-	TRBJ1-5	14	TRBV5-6	TGTGCCAGCAGCTGGGGACCGAACAATCAGCCCCAGCATTTT	CASSWGPNNQPQHF
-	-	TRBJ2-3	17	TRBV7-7	TGTGCTAGCAGTCGTTTCGGCCCAGGGATCAGCACAGATACGCAGTATTTT	CASSRFGPGISTDTQYF
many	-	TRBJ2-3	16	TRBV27	TGTGCCAGCAGTTCCTCCCCCCCGACTGTCACAGATACGCAGTATTTT	CASSSSPPTVTDTQYF
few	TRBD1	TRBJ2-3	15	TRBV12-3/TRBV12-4	TGTGCCAGCAGTGGACAGGGCGGGAGCACAGATACGCAGTATTTT	CASSGQGGSTDTQYF
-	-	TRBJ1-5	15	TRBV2	TGTGCCAGCAGTGAATCGGGGTATAGCAATCAGCCCCAGCATTTT	CASSESGYSNQPQHF
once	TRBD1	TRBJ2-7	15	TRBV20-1	TGCAGTGCTGGCACGGGACAGGGAATGTCTGACGAGCAGTACTTC	CSAGTGQGMSDEQYF
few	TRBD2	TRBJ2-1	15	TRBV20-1	TGCAGTGCTTGGACTAGCGGGGGAGCCTACAATGAGCAGTTCTTC	CSAWTSGGAYNEQFF
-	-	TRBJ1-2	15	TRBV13	TGTGCCAGCAGCTTATCTACTTTCCCCCACTATGGCTACACCTTC	CASSLSTFPHYGYTF
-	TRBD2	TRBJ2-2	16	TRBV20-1	TGCAGTGCTAGGGCCGGGACTAGCGGCAACACCGGGGAGCTGTTTTTT	CSARAGTSGNTGELFF
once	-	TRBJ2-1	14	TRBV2	TGTGCCAGCAGTGCCAGGAGATACTACAATGAGCAGTTCTTC	CASSARRYYNEQFF
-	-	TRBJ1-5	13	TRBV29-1	TGCAGCGTTGCGTCCGGAAATTTGCAGCCCCAGCATTTT	CSVASGNLQPQHF
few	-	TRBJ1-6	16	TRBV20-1	TGCAGTGCTAGAAATCCAGGTGGGGATCAGAATTCACCCCTCCACTTT	CSARNPGGDQNSPLHF
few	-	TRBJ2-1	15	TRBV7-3	TGTGCCAGCAGCTTACGCGGGTCGGCCCGCAATGAGCAGTTCTTC	CASSLRGSARNEQFF